This T cell receptor (beta chain) was identified during a study of Graves' ophthalmopathy and Graves' hyperthyroidism. Study-level results: The blood repertoire also included most expanded thyroid clonotypes above 0.001 frequency.

From RNA, the CDR3 regions of TCR beta chains were amplified and sequenced. HTBI-primed first-round RT-PCR preceded second-round multiplex PCR. TCRdb called the multiplex PCR reads again in MiXCR, with one record for every CDR3 protein. The table has hundreds of thousands of distinct CDR3 sequences, approximately 22% seen once. In this sample, this clonotype turned up many times. Antigen specificity is unknown. CDR3 length equals 12 residues. Germline loops: CDR1 DFQATT, CDR2 SNEGSKA (reference sequence). Sequenced sample: peripheral blood. The J gene is TRBJ1-1, the V gene TRBV20-1; 9 bases fit TRBD1. This TCR was sampled from a woman aged 18-30 years with stable Graves' hyperthyroidism. Some clones in this sample may be carry-over from other donors' samples. CDR3: CRGQGTGTEAFF. In DNA, the CDR3 is TGCAGGGGACAGGGTACGGGCACTGAAGCTTTCTTT.